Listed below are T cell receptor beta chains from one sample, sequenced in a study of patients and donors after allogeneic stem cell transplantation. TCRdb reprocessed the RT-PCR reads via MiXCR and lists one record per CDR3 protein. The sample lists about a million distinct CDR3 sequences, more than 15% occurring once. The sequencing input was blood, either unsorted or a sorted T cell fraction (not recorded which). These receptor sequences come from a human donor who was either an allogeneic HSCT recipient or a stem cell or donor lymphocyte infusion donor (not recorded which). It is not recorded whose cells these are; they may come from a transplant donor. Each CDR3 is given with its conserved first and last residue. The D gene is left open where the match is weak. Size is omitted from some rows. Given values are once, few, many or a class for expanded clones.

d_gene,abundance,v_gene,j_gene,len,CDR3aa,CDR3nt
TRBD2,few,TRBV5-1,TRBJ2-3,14,CASRGTSGRIAQYF,TGCGCCAGCCGCGGGACTAGCGGGAGAATAGCGCAGTATTTT
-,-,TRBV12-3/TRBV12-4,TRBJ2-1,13,CASIRDLWDEQFF,TGTGCCAGCATCCGGGACCTCTGGGATGAGCAGTTCTTC
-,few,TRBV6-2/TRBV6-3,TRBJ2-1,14,CASSYDWRYNEQFF,TGTGCCAGCAGTTACGATTGGAGATACAATGAGCAGTTCTTC
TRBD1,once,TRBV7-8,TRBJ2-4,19,CASSYPGQGTNLAKNIQYF,TGTGCCAGCAGCTACCCGGGACAGGGAACCAATCTAGCCAAAAACATTCAGTACTTC
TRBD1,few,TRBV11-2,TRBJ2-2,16,CATRDSSFLNTGELFF,TGTGCCACACGGGACAGTAGCTTCCTGAACACCGGGGAGCTGTTTTTT
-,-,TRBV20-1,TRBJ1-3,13,CSAGTDRTNTIYF,TGCAGTGCTGGGACGGACAGAACAAACACCATATATTTT
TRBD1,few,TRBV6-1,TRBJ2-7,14,CASRRGQGLYEQYF,TGTGCCAGCAGACGGGGACAGGGGCTCTACGAGCAGTACTTC
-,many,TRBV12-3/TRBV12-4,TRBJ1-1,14,CASGGGLRNTEAFF,TGTGCCAGCGGGGGAGGGCTGAGAAACACTGAAGCTTTCTTT
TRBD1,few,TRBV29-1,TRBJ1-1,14,CSVGEQGVSTEAFF,TGCAGCGTTGGTGAACAGGGGGTTAGCACTGAAGCTTTCTTT
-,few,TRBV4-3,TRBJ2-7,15,CASSQASQGRYEQYF,TGCGCCAGCAGCCAAGCTTCCCAGGGCAGGTACGAGCAGTACTTC
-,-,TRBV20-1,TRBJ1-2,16,CSARPLDRNINYGYTF,TGCAGTGCTAGACCTCTTGACCGGAATATTAACTATGGCTACACCTTC
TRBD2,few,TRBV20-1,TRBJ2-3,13,CSGFSGVTDTQYF,TGCAGTGGGTTCAGCGGGGTGACAGATACGCAGTATTTT
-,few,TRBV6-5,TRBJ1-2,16,CASSSGGTRGNYGYTF,TGTGCCAGCAGTTCGGGGGGAACAAGGGGGAACTATGGCTACACCTTC
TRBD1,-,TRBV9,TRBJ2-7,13,CASSVTGDYEQYF,TGTGCCAGCAGCGTCACAGGGGACTACGAGCAGTACTTC
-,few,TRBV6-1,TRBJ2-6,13,CASTRAGANVLTF,TGTGCCAGTACGAGGGCTGGGGCCAACGTCCTGACTTTC
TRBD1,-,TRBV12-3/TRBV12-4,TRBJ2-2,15,CASLWDRRNTGELFF,TGTGCCAGCCTATGGGACAGGCGGAACACCGGGGAGCTGTTTTTT
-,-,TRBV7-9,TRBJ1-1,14,CASSLAKRGPEAFF,TGTGCCAGCAGCTTAGCGAAAAGGGGCCCTGAAGCTTTCTTT
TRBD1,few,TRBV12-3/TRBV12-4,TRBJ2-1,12,CASSSTGMEQFF,TGTGCCAGCAGTTCGACAGGGATGGAGCAGTTCTTC
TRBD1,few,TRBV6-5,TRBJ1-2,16,CASSYSGQAVGYGYTF,TGTGCCAGCAGTTACTCAGGACAGGCGGTGGGCTATGGCTACACCTTC
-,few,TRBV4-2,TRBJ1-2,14,CASSPDMGGYGYTF,TGTGCCAGCTCCCCAGATATGGGGGGCTATGGCTACACCTTC
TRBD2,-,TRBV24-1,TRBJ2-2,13,CATDRGDTGELFF,TGTGCCACCGACCGGGGGGACACCGGGGAGCTGTTTTTT
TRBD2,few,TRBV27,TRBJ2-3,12,CASSRRGGTQYF,TGTGCCAGCAGCCGCCGCGGGGGTACGCAGTATTTT
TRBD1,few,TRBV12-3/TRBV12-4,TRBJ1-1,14,CADTGARVCTEAFF,TGTGCCGATACAGGGGCGCGGGTGTGCACTGAAGCTTTCTTT
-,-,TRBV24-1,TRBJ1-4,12,CATSEERGKLFF,TGTGCCACCAGTGAGGAAAGGGGAAAACTGTTTTTT
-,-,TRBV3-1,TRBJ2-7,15,CASSQDVQGTYEQYF,TGTGCCAGCAGCCAAGATGTCCAGGGAACCTACGAGCAGTACTTC
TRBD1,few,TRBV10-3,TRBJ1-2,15,CATGPGQGFNYGYTF,TGTGCCACCGGACCGGGACAGGGCTTTAACTATGGCTACACCTTC
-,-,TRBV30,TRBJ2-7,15,CAWSVRRRVSYEQYF,TGTGCCTGGAGTGTACGGCGAAGGGTATCCTACGAGCAGTACTTC
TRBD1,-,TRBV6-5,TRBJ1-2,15,CASSYSHQTGFGYTF,TGTGCCAGCAGTTACTCCCATCAGACAGGGTTCGGCTACACCTTC
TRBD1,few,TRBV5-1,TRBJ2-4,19,CASSRGPGQTIKAKNIQYF,TGCGCCAGCAGCAGGGGGCCGGGACAGACCATCAAAGCCAAAAACATTCAGTACTTC
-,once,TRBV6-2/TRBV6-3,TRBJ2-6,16,CASGTVRSLGGNVLTF,TGTGCCAGCGGCACCGTTCGGTCTCTGGGTGGCAACGTCCTGACTTTC
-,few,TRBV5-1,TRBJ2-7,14,CASSLSVGAREQYF,TGCGCCAGCAGCTTATCAGTGGGGGCGAGGGAGCAGTACTTC
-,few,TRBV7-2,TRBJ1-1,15,CASSPHGSMNTEAFF,TGTGCCAGCAGCCCCCACGGCAGTATGAACACTGAAGCTTTCTTT
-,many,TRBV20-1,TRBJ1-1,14,CSARDLRGRTEAFF,TGCAGTGCTAGAGATCTCCGTGGGCGGACTGAAGCTTTCTTT
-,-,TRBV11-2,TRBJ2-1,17,CASSFLGRKSSYNEQFF,TGTGCCAGCAGCTTTCTGGGGCGGAAGAGCTCCTACAATGAGCAGTTCTTC
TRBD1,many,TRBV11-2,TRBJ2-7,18,CASSPIAPRPGGMYEQYF,TGTGCCAGCAGCCCCATAGCCCCCCGTCCAGGGGGAATGTACGAGCAGTACTTC
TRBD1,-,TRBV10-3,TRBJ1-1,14,CAISEGQGRTEAFF,TGTGCCATCAGTGAGGGACAGGGACGCACTGAAGCTTTCTTT
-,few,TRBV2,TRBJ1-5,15,CASSELPGPGQPQHF,TGTGCCAGCAGTGAATTACCCGGACCAGGGCAGCCCCAGCATTTT
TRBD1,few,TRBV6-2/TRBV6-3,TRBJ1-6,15,CASSDGTGGSSPLHF,TGTGCCAGCAGCGATGGGACAGGGGGCTCTTCACCCCTCCACTTT
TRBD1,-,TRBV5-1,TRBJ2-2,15,CASSLTGESTGELFF,TGCGCCAGCAGCTTGACAGGGGAGAGCACCGGGGAGCTGTTTTTT
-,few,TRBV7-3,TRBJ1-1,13,CASSLMLNTEAFF,TGTGCCAGCAGCTTAATGCTGAACACTGAAGCTTTCTTT
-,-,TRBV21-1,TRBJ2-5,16,CASRGTEGRVQETQYF,TGTGCCAGCAGGGGAACGGAGGGCCGAGTCCAAGAGACCCAGTACTTC
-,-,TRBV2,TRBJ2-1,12,CASPRGTDEQFF,TGTGCCTCCCCCAGGGGTACCGATGAGCAGTTCTTC
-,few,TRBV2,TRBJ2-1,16,CARSLPGGGLYNEQFF,TGTGCCAGATCCCTTCCAGGAGGGGGGCTATACAATGAGCAGTTCTTC
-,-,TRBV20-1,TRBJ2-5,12,CSAAGRTETQYF,TGCAGTGCTGCCGGAAGGACGGAGACCCAGTACTTC
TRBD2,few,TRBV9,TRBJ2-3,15,CASSSGTTYTDTQYF,TGTGCCAGCAGTTCCGGGACTACATACACAGATACGCAGTATTTT
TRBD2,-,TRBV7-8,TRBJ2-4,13,CASAGGPIDIQYF,TGTGCCAGCGCGGGGGGGCCGATCGACATTCAGTACTTC
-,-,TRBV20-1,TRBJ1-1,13,CSARAHRNTEAFF,TGCAGTGCTAGAGCCCACAGGAACACTGAAGCTTTCTTT
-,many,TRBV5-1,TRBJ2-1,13,CASSFDSYNEQFF,TGCGCCAGCAGCTTCGACTCCTACAATGAGCAGTTCTTC
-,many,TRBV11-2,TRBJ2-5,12,CASSLWLETQYF,TGTGCCAGCAGCTTATGGCTGGAGACCCAGTACTTC
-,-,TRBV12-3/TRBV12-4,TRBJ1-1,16,CASSRTVRGLNTEAFF,TGTGCCAGCAGCCGGACCGTAAGGGGTTTGAACACTGAAGCTTTCTTT
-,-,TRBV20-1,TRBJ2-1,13,CSALLGRGNEQFF,TGCAGTGCTTTGCTAGGGCGGGGCAATGAGCAGTTCTTC
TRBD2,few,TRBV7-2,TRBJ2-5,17,CASSPAGLAGAQETQYF,TGTGCCAGCAGCCCAGCCGGACTAGCGGGGGCTCAAGAGACCCAGTACTTC